This TCR beta chain was documented in a study of T cells after posttransplantation cyclophosphamide. Study-level results: Later blood repertoires were often dominated by clones from the donor CD8+ memory compartment. Blood and skin or GI T cell repertoires showed limited TRB overlap.

Using immunoSEQ multiplex PCR, the repertoire was profiled, and TCRdb retains in-frame clones only, with some absent. The table lists 28,000 or so clones, about nine tenths of them singletons. Peripheral blood was collected from the related graft donor on the marrow donation day. CDR3 length: 15 residues. V gave up 7 bases and J gave up 0 bases, with 13 bases separating them. Germline CDR1 reads SGHTA; CDR2 reads FQGTGA. On this clone: No antigen is known for it.

The source material was PBMCs. This TCR was recovered from a man aged 50-59 years. The rearrangement uses TRBV7-3 and TRBJ2-1, with TRBD2 as a possible D gene (6 bases). CDR3 bases: TGTGCCAGCAACTTGGAGGGTAACTCCTACAATGAGCAGTTCTTC. It specifies CASNLEGNSYNEQFF.